The source of this T cell receptor (beta chain) is a study of CD8 T cells in ankylosing spondylitis. The table lists this clonotype with a few counts. Its cognate antigen is unknown. Germline CDR1 and CDR2: MNHEY and SVGAGI. The CDR3 totals 12 residues. J gave up 6 bases and V 7 bases, and 3 bases lay outside the gene matches. Findings and caveats of the study: A motif of eight highly homologous TCR beta variants was seen as apparently characteristic of ankylosing spondylitis blood. Clones tied to disease were said to be significantly enriched in matched ankylosing spondylitis synovial fluid.

One entry per CDR3 protein, called by TCRdb with MiXCR from the 5' RACE reads. Here the sample spans roughly 220,000 distinct CDR3 sequences, around 20% being singletons. The TCR was taken from a male donor with ankylosing spondylitis. The material sequenced was blood, either unsorted or a sorted T cell fraction (not recorded which). The chain uses TRBV6-5 and TRBJ2-1; 7 positions match TRBD1. As DNA, the CDR3 is TGTGCCAGCAATCACAGGGGCAATGAGCAGTTCTTC. Protein: CASNHRGNEQFF.